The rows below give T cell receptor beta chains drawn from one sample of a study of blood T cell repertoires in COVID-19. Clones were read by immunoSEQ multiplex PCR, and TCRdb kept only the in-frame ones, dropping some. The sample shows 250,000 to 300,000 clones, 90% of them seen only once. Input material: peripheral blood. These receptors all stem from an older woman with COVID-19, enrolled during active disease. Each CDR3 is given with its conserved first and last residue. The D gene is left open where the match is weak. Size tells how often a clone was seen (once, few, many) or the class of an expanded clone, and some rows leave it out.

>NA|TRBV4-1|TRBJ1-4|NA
TGCGCCAGCAGCCGCCGACAGGAGAATGAAAAACTGTTTTTT
CASSRRQENEKLFF
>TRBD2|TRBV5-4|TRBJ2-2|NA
TGTGCCAGCAGCTCAGCGGGGGTGGGGGAGCTGTTTTTT
CASSSAGVGELFF
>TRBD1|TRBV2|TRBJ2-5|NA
TGTGCCAGCGGCCGGGACAGGACCGTAGAGACCCAGTACTTC
CASGRDRTVETQYF
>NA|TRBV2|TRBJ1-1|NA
TGTGCCAGCAGCCTACGGGTTCAAGCTTTCTTT
CASSLRVQAFF
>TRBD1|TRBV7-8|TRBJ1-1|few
TGTGCCAGCAGCGGGGGGCCAGGGGGCCTCATGAACACTGAAGCTTTCTTT
CASSGGPGGLMNTEAFF
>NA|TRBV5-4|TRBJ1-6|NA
TGTGCCAGCAGCTTGGGACAGACAAATTCACCCCTCCACTTT
CASSLGQTNSPLHF
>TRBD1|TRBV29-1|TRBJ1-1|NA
TGCAGCGTCCGCACAGGGGGGAACACTGAAGCTTTCTTT
CSVRTGGNTEAFF
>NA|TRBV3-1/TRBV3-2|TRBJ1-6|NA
TGTGCCAGCAGCCAAGGACAGGTGAATTCACCCCTCCACTTT
CASSQGQVNSPLHF
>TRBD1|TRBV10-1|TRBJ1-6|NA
TGCGCCAGCAGTGGGTACAGGGGCCTATTTCCCCTCCACTTT
CASSGYRGLFPLHF
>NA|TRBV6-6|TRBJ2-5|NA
TGTGCCAGCATGGCAGAGACCCAGTACTTC
CASMAETQYF